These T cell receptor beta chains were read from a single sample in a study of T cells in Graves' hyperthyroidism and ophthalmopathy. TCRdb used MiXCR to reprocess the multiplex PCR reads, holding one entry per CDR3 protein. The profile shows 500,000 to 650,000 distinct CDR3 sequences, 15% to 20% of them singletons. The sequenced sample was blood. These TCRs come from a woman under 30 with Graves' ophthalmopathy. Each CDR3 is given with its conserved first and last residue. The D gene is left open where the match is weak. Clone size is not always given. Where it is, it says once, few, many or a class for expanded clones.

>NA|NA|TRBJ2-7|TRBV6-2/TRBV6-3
CASSPGAYNEQYF
TGTGCCAGCAGCCCGGGAGCATACAATGAGCAGTACTTC
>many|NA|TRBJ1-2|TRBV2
CASSEETGNYGYTF
TGTGCCAGCAGTGAAGAGACAGGAAACTATGGCTACACCTTC
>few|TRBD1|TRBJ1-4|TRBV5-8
CASSDFGTGVHEKLFF
TGTGCCAGCAGCGACTTCGGGACAGGGGTGCATGAAAAACTGTTTTTT
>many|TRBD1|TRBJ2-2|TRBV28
CASRRDRTNTGELFF
TGTGCCAGCAGACGGGACAGGACGAACACCGGGGAGCTGTTTTTT
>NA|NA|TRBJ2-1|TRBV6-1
CASSENREGQFF
TGTGCCAGCAGCGAAAACAGGGAGGGGCAGTTCTTC
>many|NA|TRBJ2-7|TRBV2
CASRDIERAYEQYF
TGTGCCAGCAGGGACATCGAGAGAGCCTACGAGCAGTACTTC
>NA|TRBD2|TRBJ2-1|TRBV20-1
CSARVGLAVYNEQFF
TGCAGTGCTAGGGTGGGACTAGCGGTCTACAATGAGCAGTTCTTC
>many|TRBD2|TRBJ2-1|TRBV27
CASSSLAGALYNEQFF
TGTGCCAGCAGCTCCTTAGCGGGAGCGTTATACAATGAGCAGTTCTTC
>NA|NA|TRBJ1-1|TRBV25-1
CASSEPARNTEAFF
TGTGCCAGCAGTGAACCAGCGCGGAACACTGAAGCTTTCTTT
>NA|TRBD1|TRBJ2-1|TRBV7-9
CASSPRTGEHNEQFF
TGTGCCAGCAGCCCCAGGACAGGGGAGCACAATGAGCAGTTCTTC
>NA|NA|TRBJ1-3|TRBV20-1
CSARSAGGSGSTIYF
TGCAGTGCTAGATCGGCGGGGGGCAGTGGAAGCACCATATATTTT
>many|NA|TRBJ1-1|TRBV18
CASSPGGDTEAFF
TGTGCCAGCTCACCCGGAGGGGACACTGAAGCTTTCTTT
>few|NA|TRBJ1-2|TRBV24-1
CATGSGSNYGYTF
TGTGCCACCGGGAGCGGCTCTAACTATGGCTACACCTTC
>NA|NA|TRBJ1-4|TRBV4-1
CASSQEGREGEKLFF
TGCGCCAGCAGCCAAGAGGGCAGGGAGGGTGAAAAACTGTTTTTT
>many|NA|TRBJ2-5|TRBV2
CASTRAFQETQYF
TGTGCCAGCACTCGGGCCTTTCAAGAGACCCAGTACTTC
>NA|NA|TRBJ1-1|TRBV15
CATSRDGRSGPEAFF
TGTGCCACCAGCAGAGATGGCAGGTCCGGCCCTGAAGCTTTCTTT
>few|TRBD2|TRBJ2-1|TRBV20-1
CSARSPSGSRDEQFF
TGCAGTGCCCGCTCTCCGAGCGGGAGTAGGGATGAGCAGTTCTTC
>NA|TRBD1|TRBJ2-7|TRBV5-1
CASSYQGAAYEQYF
TGCGCCAGCAGTTACCAGGGGGCTGCCTACGAGCAGTACTTC
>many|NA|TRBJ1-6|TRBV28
CASSLRGPPLHF
TGTGCCAGCAGTTTAAGGGGTCCACCCCTCCACTTT